A single sample gave rise to the 27 T cell receptor beta chains below, sequenced in a study of untreated major depressive disorder. TCRdb's table, derived via immunoSEQ multiplex PCR, lists solely in-frame clones and lacks some. The sample yields almost 20,000 clones, about 85% seen once. Sequencing was carried out using CD4+ T cells from PBMCs. The source is a woman between 25 and 40 years old in good health.

The genes are TRBV25-1 and TRBJ1-3; D unclear. Looked up from germline, CDR1 is MGHDK and CDR2 is SYGVNS. The CDR3 has 15 residues. V was cut by 5 bases and J by 0 bases, with 11 bases left in between. CDR3 in amino acids: CASSRSGSSGNTIYF. The CDR3 nucleotides read TGTGCCAGCAGTCGGTCTGGATCCTCTGGAAACACCATATATTTT.

The rearrangement links TRBV5-8 to TRBJ2-3, with D uncertain. The CDR3 totals 14 residues. V was cut by 2 bases and J by 3 bases, with 10 bases left in between. Germline CDR1 and CDR2: SGHTS and YDEGEE. The CDR3 DNA follows: TGTGCCAGCAGCTTAAAGAGCATGACAGATACGCAGTATTTT. This sequence encodes CASSLKSMTDTQYF.

The chain employs TRBV2 and TRBJ2-1, with 8 bases that match TRBD1. Germline CDR1 is SNHLY and CDR2 is FYNNEI. V gave up 3 bases and J gave up 4 bases; unmatched junction bases: 5. The CDR3 is made up of 15 amino acids. This CDR3 is CASSDQGAGYNEQFF. CDR3 in DNA: TGTGCCAGCAGTGACCAGGGGGCGGGTTACAATGAGCAGTTCTTC. The complete variable domain, with remaining parts taken from reference TRBV2 and TRBJ2-1, reads EPEVTQTPSHQVTQMGQEVILRCVPISNHLYFYWYRQILGQKVEFLVSFYNNEISEKSEIFDDQFSVERPDGSNFTLKIRSTKLEDSAMYFCASSDQGAGYNEQFFGPGTRLTVL.

The chain has TRBV27 and TRBJ2-1; 13 bases agree with TRBD2. Germline CDR1 reads MNHEY; CDR2 reads SMNVEV (reference sequence). The CDR3 is 21 residues long. The junction had 24 bases not matched to a gene; V was cut back by 5 bases and J by 8 bases. The CDR3 here is CASSLKNPLAGRTSGRDEQFF. DNA for the CDR3: TGTGCCAGCAGTCTCAAAAACCCACTAGCGGGTAGGACTAGCGGGAGAGATGAGCAGTTCTTC.

This clone came up once. V is TRBV9 and J is TRBJ2-5; TRBD2 agrees at 9 bases. Trimming removed 0 bases from V and 1 base from J; junction bases left unmatched: 19. Germline V CDR1 and CDR2: SGDLS, YYNGEE. The CDR3 consists of 21 residues. The CDR3 loop reads CASSVGGPSGDTRGPQETQYF. The CDR3 nucleotides are TGTGCCAGCAGCGTAGGGGGGCCTAGCGGGGATACAAGGGGACCCCAAGAGACCCAGTACTTC. Drawing the rest from reference TRBV9 and TRBJ2-5, the complete variable domain is DSGVTQTPKHLITATGQRVTLRCSPRSGDLSVYWYQQSLDQGLQFLIQYYNGEERAKGNILERFSAQQFPDLHSELNLSSLELGDSALYFCASSVGGPSGDTRGPQETQYFGPGTRLLVL.

The genes are TRBV6-4 and TRBJ2-5; D gene unclear. V was clipped by 7 bases and J by 2 bases, with 23 bases between them. The CDR3 spans 17 residues. CDR1 is MRHNA and CDR2 is SNTAGT in the germline V gene. The CDR3 loop is CASTQARVDQGQETQYF. DNA for the CDR3: TGTGCCAGCACCCAAGCTCGAGTGGACCAAGGACAAGAGACCCAGTACTTC.

The chain links TRBV6-5 to TRBJ1-2; tentative D call: TRBD1 (5 bases). V shed 8 bases and J shed 8 bases, with 12 bases lying between them. Germline-derived CDR1 and CDR2 are MNHEY and SVGAGI. There are 11 residues in the CDR3. The CDR3 sequence is CASGAEWGYTF. The CDR3 nucleotides read TGTGCCAGCGGGGCCGAGTGGGGCTACACCTTC.

The chain is built from TRBV5-6 and TRBJ1-5; 9 nucleotides match TRBD1. V was clipped by 4 bases and J by 7 bases; unmatched bases: 6. The CDR3 is made up of 14 amino acids. CDR1 is SGHDT, CDR2 YYEEEE, per germline. The CDR3 DNA reads as TGTGCCAGCAGCCCTGGGACAGGGAAACAGCCCCAGCATTTT. Its protein is CASSPGTGKQPQHF.

This chain links TRBV5-1 with TRBJ1-2; the D gene is possibly TRBD1 (5 bases). There are 15 residues in the CDR3. CDR1 is SGHRS, CDR2 YFSETQ, per germline. The V gene lost 6 bases and the J gene lost 7 bases, with 22 bases spanning the gap. The CDR3 protein is CASTEEYGQQSGYTF. CDR3 in DNA: TGCGCCAGCACAGAGGAATACGGACAACAAAGTGGCTACACCTTC.

The chain uses TRBV2 and TRBJ1-5; possible D gene TRBD1, 6 bases. CDR1 is SNHLY, CDR2 FYNNEI, per germline. The CDR3 length is 13 residues. The ends were cut back, 4 bases at V and 5 bases at J, with 9 bases in the middle. CDR3 nucleotide sequence: TGTGCCAGCAGTGGGACAGAAGATCAGCCCCAGCATTTT. Protein sequence: CASSGTEDQPQHF.

The V and J genes are TRBV2 and TRBJ1-5; D possibly corresponds to TRBD1 (5 bases). V was clipped by 6 bases and J by 3 bases, with 12 bases between them. This CDR3 is built from 14 residues. Germline V gene data show CDR1 as SNHLY and CDR2 as FYNNEI. The CDR3 here is CASRIGGYNQPQHF. Here the CDR3 DNA reads TGTGCCAGCAGGATCGGGGGATACAATCAGCCCCAGCATTTT.

This chain connects TRBV30 to TRBJ1-1; tentatively, D is TRBD1 (5 bases). This CDR3 is 12 amino acids long. V was trimmed by 3 bases and J by 8 bases, leaving 13 bases between them. CDR1 is GTSNPN, CDR2 SVGIG, per germline (reference sequence). The CDR3 sequence: CAWSLGGFEAFF. The CDR3 DNA is TGTGCCTGGAGCCTCGGGGGATTCGAAGCTTTCTTT.

V usage is TRBV15 and J usage is TRBJ1-1, with TRBD1 as a possible D gene (6 bases). V was shortened by 6 bases and J by 1 base, with 9 bases between the two germline ends. CDR3 size: 13 residues. From germline, CDR1 is LNHNV and CDR2 YYDKDF (reference sequence). This chain's CDR3 is CATRRQENTEAFF. CDR3 nucleotide sequence: TGTGCCACCAGGCGACAGGAGAACACTGAAGCTTTCTTT.

The chain links TRBV4-3 to TRBJ1-3; D is uncertain. CDR1 LGHNA and CDR2 YSLEER come from the germline V gene. Deletions cut 0 bases from V and 4 bases from J, with 1 base between. This CDR3 spans 12 amino acids. The CDR3 region is CASSQEGNTIYF. The CDR3 DNA reads TGCGCCAGCAGCCAAGAGGGAAACACCATATATTTT.

The chain couples TRBV7-2 to TRBJ2-6; D might be TRBD1 (6 bases). V was pared by 10 bases and J by 0 bases, with 10 bases between. This CDR3 is 14 amino acids long. Germline CDR1 and CDR2: SGHTA and FQGNSA. CDR3 amino acids: CAKTGSSGANVLTF. The CDR3 DNA follows: TGTGCCAAGACAGGTTCCTCTGGGGCCAACGTCCTGACTTTC. The entire variable domain, with the rest obtained from reference TRBV7-2 and TRBJ2-6, is as follows: GAGVSQSPSNKVTEKGKDVELRCDPISGHTALYWYRQSLGQGLEFLIYFQGNSAPDKSGLPSDRFSAERTGGSVSTLTIQRTQQEDSAVYLCAKTGSSGANVLTFGAGSRLTVL.

This chain connects TRBV6-6 to TRBJ1-6, with a tentative D call TRBD1 (5 bases). Germline loops: CDR1 MNHNY, CDR2 SVGAGI (reference sequence). The CDR3 has 14 amino acids. The V and J ends lost 5 bases and 5 bases respectively, with 10 bases between them. For the CDR3, the DNA is TGTGCCAGCAGTGTCCGGGACGATAATTCACCCCTCCACTTT. Protein: CASSVRDDNSPLHF.

V gene TRBV30 combines with J gene TRBJ1-2, with TRBD1 identical over 9 bases. V lost 4 bases, J lost 2 bases, and 8 bases stayed unmatched. Germline lookup yields CDR1 GTSNPN and CDR2 SVGIG (reference sequence). The CDR3 length is 15 residues. The CDR3 DNA sequence: TGTGCCTGGACTCGCCGGGACAGGGTCAACTATGGCTACACCTTC. This codes for CAWTRRDRVNYGYTF.

V and J are TRBV4-2 and TRBJ2-7; TRBD2 matches 14 bases. The V gene end was trimmed by 0 bases and the J gene end by 4 bases; junction bases not matched to a gene: 11. CDR3 length: 19 residues. The germline CDR1 and CDR2 sequences are LGHNA and YNFKEQ. The chain's CDR3 is CASSQDPGTSGGAFYEQYF. The CDR3 coding sequence is TGTGCCAGCAGCCAAGATCCCGGGACTAGCGGGGGCGCCTTTTACGAGCAGTACTTC.

The chain carries TRBV7-3 and TRBJ2-1; 11 bases match TRBD1. Looked up from germline, CDR1 is SGHTA and CDR2 is FQGTGA. The V gene end was trimmed by 5 bases and the J gene end by 7 bases; junction bases not matched to a gene: 7. This CDR3 has 15 amino acids. This CDR3 is CASSPGTGGFNEQFF. The CDR3 nucleotides read TGTGCCAGCAGCCCTGGGACAGGGGGGTTTAATGAGCAGTTCTTC.

The chain joins TRBV27 to TRBJ1-2; D gene ambiguous. There are 17 residues in the CDR3. The germline V gene encodes CDR1 MNHEY and CDR2 SMNVEV (reference sequence). The V and J ends lost 0 bases and 5 bases respectively, with 19 bases between them. The CDR3 DNA reads as TGTGCCAGCAGTTTATCTTACAGACAAACCTCCTCATATGGCTACACCTTC. Translation: CASSLSYRQTSSYGYTF.

The V gene is TRBV5-1, the J gene TRBJ2-7; D unresolved. There are 13 residues in the CDR3. The V gene lost 4 bases and the J gene lost 4 bases, with 12 bases spanning the gap. The germline V gene encodes CDR1 SGHRS and CDR2 YFSETQ. As DNA, the CDR3 is TGCGCCAGCAGCCCTCCGACCGGATACGAGCAGTACTTC. This gives the protein CASSPPTGYEQYF. Together with reference TRBV5-1 and TRBJ2-7, the CDR3 gives the full variable domain: KAGVTQTPRYLIKTRGQQVTLSCSPISGHRSVSWYQQTPGQGLQFLFEYFSETQRNKGNFPGRFSGRQFSNSRSEMNVSTLELGDSALYLCASSPPTGYEQYFGPGTRLTVT.

This chain connects TRBV10-3 to TRBJ1-2; maybe TRBD1 (5 bases). Trimming stripped 11 bases from V and 6 bases from J, with 19 bases between. CDR3 length: 13 residues. Germline loops: CDR1 ENHRY, CDR2 SYGVKD. The CDR3 reads CAVYLEAGNGYTF. In DNA, the CDR3 is TGTGCCGTCTACCTGGAGGCAGGGAATGGCTACACCTTC.

This sequence joins TRBV2 and TRBJ2-2, with 7 bases matching TRBD2. The CDR3 runs 19 residues. Per germline, CDR1 SNHLY and CDR2 FYNNEI. Losses at the gene ends were 7 bases for V and 3 bases for J; bases not matched to a gene: 20. In DNA form, the CDR3 reads TGTGCCAGCACCCACACCCCCCCCTTCGTAGCGGGCTACACCGGGGAGCTGTTTTTT. It encodes CASTHTPPFVAGYTGELFF.

This chain uses TRBV6-5 with TRBJ1-5; D not resolved. The CDR3 runs to 14 residues. The V gene lost 5 bases and the J gene lost 10 bases, with 18 bases spanning the gap. Germline CDR1 and CDR2: MNHEY and SVGAGI. This chain's CDR3 is CASSTTRTQYPQHF. The DNA of the CDR3 is TGTGCCAGCAGTACGACCAGGACCCAATACCCCCAGCATTTT.

The V and J genes are TRBV15 and TRBJ2-3; 9 bases fit TRBD2. The CDR3 has 17 amino acids. Per germline, CDR1 LNHNV and CDR2 YYDKDF (reference sequence). V lost 0 bases to trimming and J lost 5 bases; unmatched junction nucleotides: 9. The CDR3 protein is CATSRDVSGSRIDTQYF. The CDR3 DNA sequence: TGTGCCACCAGCAGAGATGTTAGCGGGAGCAGAATAGATACGCAGTATTTT.

This chain uses TRBV6-1 with TRBJ2-3; D possibly corresponds to TRBD1 (6 bases). With 5 bases removed from V and 2 bases from J, the gap between germline ends came to 14 bases. The CDR3 is 15 residues long. The V gene's germline CDR1 is MNHNS and CDR2 SASEGT. The CDR3 nucleotides read TGTGCCAGCAGTTTACCTTCAGGGGACACAGATACGCAGTATTTT. Residues: CASSLPSGDTDTQYF.

The chain combines TRBV2 with TRBJ2-7; 7 positions agree with TRBD1. The CDR3 is 14 residues long. Germline V gene data show CDR1 as SNHLY and CDR2 as FYNNEI. With V trimmed by 4 bases and J by 3 bases, 6 bases remained unmatched. The CDR3 loop is CASSAGTANYEQYF. The CDR3 DNA sequence: TGTGCCAGCAGTGCCGGGACAGCGAACTACGAGCAGTACTTC.